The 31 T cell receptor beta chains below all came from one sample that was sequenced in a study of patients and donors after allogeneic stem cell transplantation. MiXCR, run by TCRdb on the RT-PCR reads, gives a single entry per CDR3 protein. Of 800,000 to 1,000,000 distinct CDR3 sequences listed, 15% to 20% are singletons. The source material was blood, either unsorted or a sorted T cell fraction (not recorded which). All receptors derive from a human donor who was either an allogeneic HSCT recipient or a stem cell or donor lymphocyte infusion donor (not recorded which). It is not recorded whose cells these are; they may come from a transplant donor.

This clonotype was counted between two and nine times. Written as DNA, the CDR3 is TGCAGCGTTGAATCTGGGCTCAACGCCGGGGAGCTGTTTTTT. This sequence encodes CSVESGLNAGELFF. The chain uses TRBV29-1 and TRBJ2-2; D not certain. The CDR3 consists of 14 residues. With 2 bases removed from V and 6 bases from J, the gap between germline ends came to 13 bases. Germline lookup yields CDR1 SQVTM and CDR2 ANQGSEA.

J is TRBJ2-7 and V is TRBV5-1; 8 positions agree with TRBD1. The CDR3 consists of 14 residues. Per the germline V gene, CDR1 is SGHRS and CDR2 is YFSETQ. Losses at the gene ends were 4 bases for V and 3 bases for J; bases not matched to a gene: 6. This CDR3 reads CASSARQGHYEQYF. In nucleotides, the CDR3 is TGCGCCAGCAGCGCTCGACAGGGGCACTACGAGCAGTACTTC.

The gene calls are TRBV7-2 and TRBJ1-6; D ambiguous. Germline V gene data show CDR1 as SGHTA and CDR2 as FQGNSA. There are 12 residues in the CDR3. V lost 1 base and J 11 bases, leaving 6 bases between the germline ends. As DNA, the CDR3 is TGTGCCAGCAGCTTAGGTCTCACACCCCTCCACTTT. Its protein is CASSLGLTPLHF.

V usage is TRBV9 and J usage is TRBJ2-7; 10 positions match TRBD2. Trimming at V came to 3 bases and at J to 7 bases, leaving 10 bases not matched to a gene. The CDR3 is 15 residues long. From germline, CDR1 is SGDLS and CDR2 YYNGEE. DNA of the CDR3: TGTGCCAGCAGCGGTACGCTAGCGGGGGCGGGGGAGCAGTACTTC. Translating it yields CASSGTLAGAGEQYF.

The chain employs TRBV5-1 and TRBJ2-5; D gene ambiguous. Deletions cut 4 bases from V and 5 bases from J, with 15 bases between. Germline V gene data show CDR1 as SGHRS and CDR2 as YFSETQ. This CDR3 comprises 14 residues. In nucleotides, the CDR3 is TGCGCCAGCAGCCCCCCCGGGTTGAGGGAGACCCAGTACTTC. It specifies CASSPPGLRETQYF.

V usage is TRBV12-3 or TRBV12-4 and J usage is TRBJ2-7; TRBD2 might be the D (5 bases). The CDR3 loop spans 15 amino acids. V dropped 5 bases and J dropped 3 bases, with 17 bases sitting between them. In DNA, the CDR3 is TGTGCCAGCAGTAGCAACGGGATGATCTACTACGAGCAGTACTTC. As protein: CASSSNGMIYYEQYF.

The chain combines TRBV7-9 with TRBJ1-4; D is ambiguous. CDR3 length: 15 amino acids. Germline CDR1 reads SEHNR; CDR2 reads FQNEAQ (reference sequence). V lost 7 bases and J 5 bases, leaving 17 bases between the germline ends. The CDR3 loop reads CASMKEYKSNEKLFF. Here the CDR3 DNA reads TGTGCCAGCATGAAGGAATACAAGAGCAATGAAAAACTGTTTTTT.

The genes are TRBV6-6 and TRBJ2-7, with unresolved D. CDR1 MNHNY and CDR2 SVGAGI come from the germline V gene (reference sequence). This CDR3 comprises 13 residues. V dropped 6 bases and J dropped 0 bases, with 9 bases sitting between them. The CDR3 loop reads CASRAATSYEQYF. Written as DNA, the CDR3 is TGTGCCAGCAGGGCAGCCACCTCCTACGAGCAGTACTTC.

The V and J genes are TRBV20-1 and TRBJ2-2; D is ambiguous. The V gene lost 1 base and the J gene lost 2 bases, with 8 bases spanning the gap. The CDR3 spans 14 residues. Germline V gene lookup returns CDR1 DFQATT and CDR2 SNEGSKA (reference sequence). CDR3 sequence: CSARVVLNTGELFF. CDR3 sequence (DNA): TGCAGTGCTAGAGTGGTTCTCAACACCGGGGAGCTGTTTTTT.

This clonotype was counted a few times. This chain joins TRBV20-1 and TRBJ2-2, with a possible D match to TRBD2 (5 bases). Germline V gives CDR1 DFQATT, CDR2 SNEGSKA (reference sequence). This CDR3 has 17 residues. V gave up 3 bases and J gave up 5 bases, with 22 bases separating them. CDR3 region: CSASPFVAGRGTGELFF. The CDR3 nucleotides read TGCAGTGCTAGTCCTTTTGTTGCGGGCCGAGGGACCGGGGAGCTGTTTTTT.

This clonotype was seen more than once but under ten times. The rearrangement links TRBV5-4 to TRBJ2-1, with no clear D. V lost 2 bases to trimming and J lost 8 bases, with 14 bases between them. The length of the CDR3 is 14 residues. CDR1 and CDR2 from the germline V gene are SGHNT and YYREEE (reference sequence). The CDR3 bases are TGTGCCAGCAGCTTAGTCGGGTTGGACGATGAGCAGTTCTTC. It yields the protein CASSLVGLDDEQFF.

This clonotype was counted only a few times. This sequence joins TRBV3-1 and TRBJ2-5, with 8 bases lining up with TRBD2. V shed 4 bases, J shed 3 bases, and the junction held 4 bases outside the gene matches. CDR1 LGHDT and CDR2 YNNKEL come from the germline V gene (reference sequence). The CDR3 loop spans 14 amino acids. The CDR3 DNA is TGTGCCAGCAGCCGGAAACTAGCGGAAGAGACCCAGTACTTC. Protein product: CASSRKLAEETQYF.

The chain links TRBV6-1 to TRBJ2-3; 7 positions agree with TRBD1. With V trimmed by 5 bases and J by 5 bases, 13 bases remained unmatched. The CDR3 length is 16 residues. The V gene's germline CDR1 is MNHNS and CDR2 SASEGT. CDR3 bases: TGTGCCAGCAGTCCCCCGATTACAGGGGTCGTAGATACGCAGTATTTT. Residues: CASSPPITGVVDTQYF.

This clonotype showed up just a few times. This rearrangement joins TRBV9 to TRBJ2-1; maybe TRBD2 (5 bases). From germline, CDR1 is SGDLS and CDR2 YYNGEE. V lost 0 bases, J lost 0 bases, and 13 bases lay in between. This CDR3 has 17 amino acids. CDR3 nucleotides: TGTGCCAGCAGCGTAGGGTTGAGAGGGAGCTCCTACAATGAGCAGTTCTTC. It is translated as CASSVGLRGSSYNEQFF.

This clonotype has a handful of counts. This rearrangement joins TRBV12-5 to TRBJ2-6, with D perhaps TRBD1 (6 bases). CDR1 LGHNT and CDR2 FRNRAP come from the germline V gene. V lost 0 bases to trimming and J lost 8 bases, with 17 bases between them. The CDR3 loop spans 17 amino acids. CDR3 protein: CASGLVKNGQKPNVLTF. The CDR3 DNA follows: TGTGCTAGTGGTTTGGTAAAAAATGGACAGAAACCCAACGTCCTGACTTTC.

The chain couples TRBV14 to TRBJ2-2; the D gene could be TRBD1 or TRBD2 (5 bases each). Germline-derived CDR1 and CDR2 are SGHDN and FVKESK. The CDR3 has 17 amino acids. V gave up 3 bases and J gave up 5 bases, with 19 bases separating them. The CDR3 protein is CASSQGTRGGWTGELFF. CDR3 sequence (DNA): TGTGCCAGCAGCCAGGGGACCCGCGGAGGTTGGACCGGGGAGCTGTTTTTT. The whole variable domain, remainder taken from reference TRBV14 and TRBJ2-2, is EAGVTQFPSHSVIEKGQTVTLRCDPISGHDNLYWYRRVMGKEIKFLLHFVKESKQDESGMPNNRFLAERTGGTYSTLKVQPAELEDSGVYFCASSQGTRGGWTGELFFGEGSRLTVL.

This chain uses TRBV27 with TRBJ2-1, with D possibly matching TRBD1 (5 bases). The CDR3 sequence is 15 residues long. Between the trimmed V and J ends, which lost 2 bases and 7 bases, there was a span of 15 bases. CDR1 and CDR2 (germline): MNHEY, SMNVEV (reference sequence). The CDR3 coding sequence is TGTGCCAGCAGTTTAGGGAAGGGGTATCGAAATGAGCAGTTCTTC. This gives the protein CASSLGKGYRNEQFF.

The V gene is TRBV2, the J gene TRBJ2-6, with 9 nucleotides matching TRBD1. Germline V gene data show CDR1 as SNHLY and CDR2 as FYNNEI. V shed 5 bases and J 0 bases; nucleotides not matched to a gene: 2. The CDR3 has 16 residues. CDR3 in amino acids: CASSRDRDSGANVLTF. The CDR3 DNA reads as TGTGCCAGCAGTCGGGACAGGGACTCTGGGGCCAACGTCCTGACTTTC.

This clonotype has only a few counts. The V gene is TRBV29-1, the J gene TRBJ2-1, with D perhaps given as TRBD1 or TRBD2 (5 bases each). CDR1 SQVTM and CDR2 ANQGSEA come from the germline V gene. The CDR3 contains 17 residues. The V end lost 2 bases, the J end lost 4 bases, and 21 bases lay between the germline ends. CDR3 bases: TGCAGCGTTGAATCCCTACGGGACCCATTGGGGTACAATGAGCAGTTCTTC. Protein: CSVESLRDPLGYNEQFF.

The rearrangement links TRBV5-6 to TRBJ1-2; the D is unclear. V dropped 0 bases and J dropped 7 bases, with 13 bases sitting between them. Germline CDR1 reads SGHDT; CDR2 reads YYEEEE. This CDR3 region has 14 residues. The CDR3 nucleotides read TGTGCCAGCAGCTTGGATGGTCTAAGAGTTGGCTACACCTTC. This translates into CASSLDGLRVGYTF. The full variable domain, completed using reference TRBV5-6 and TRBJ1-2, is DAGVTQSPTHLIKTRGQQVTLRCSPKSGHDTVSWYQQALGQGPQFIFQYYEEEERQRGNFPDRFSGHQFPNYSSELNVNALLLGDSALYLCASSLDGLRVGYTFGSGTRLTVV.

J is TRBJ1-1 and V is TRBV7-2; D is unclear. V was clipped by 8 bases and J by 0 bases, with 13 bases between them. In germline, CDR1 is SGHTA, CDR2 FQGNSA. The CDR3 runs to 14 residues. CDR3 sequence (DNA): TGTGCCAGCCGCCAAGCCGCTATGAACACTGAAGCTTTCTTT. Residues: CASRQAAMNTEAFF.

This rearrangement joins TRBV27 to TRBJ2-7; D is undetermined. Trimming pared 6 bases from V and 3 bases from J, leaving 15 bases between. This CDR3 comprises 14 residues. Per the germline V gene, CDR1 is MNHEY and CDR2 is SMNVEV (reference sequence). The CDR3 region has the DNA TGTGCCAGCAGCCCCAGCACGCTAGACTACGAGCAGTACTTC. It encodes CASSPSTLDYEQYF.

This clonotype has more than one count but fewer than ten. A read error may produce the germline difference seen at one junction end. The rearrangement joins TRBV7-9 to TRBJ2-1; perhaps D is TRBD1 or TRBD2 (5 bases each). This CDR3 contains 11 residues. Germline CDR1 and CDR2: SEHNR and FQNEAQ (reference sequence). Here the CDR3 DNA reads TGTGCCAGCAGCCAGGACACCTCCGGGATCTTC. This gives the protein CASSQDTSGIF.

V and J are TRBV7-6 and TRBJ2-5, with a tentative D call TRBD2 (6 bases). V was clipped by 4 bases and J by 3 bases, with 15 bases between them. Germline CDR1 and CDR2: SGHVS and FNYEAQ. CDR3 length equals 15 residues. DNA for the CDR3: TGTGCCAGCAGCTCGAGACTAGGAATGGAAGAGACCCAGTACTTC. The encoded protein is CASSSRLGMEETQYF.

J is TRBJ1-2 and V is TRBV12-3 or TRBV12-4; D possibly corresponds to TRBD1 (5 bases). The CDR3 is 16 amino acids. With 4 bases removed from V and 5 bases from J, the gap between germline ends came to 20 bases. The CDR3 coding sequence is TGTGCCAGCAGTTACTCACAGGTCCGAAAGGGATATGGCTACACCTTC. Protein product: CASSYSQVRKGYGYTF.

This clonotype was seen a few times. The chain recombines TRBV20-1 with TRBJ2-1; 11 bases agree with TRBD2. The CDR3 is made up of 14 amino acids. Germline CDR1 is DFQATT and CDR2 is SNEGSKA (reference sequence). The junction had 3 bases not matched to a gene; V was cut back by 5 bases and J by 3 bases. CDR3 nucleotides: TGCAGTGCTCTTGGACTAGCGGGCTACAATGAGCAGTTCTTC. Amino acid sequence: CSALGLAGYNEQFF.

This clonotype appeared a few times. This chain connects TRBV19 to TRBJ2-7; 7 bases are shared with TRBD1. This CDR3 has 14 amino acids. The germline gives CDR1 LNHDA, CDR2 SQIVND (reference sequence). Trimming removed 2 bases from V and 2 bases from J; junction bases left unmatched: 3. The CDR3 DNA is TGTGCCAGTAGTATACTGGGACAGACCTACGAGCAGTACTTC. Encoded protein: CASSILGQTYEQYF.

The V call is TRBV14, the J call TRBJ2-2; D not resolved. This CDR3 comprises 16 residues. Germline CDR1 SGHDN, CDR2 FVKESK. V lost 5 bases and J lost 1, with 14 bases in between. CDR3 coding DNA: TGTGCCAGCAGCACCCGAGAAGGGTGGAACACCGGGGAGCTGTTTTTT. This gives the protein CASSTREGWNTGELFF.

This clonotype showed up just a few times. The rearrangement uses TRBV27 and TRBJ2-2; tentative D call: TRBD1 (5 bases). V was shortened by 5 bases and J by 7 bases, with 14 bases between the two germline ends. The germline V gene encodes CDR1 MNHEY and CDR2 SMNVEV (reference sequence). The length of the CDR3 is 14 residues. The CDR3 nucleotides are TGTGCCAGCAGTCCGACAGCATGGGGCGGGGAGCTGTTTTTT. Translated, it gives CASSPTAWGGELFF.

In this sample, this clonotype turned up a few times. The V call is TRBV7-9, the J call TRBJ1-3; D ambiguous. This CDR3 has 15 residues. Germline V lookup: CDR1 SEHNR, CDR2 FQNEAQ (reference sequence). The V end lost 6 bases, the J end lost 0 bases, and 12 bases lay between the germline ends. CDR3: CASSQITSSGNTIYF. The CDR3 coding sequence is TGTGCCAGCAGTCAGATCACTTCCTCTGGAAACACCATATATTTT.

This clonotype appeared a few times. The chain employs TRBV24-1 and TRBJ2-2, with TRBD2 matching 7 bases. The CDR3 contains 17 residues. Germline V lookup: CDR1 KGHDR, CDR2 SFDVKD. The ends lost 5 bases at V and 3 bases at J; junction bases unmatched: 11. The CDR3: CATSGEAGTGDTGELFF. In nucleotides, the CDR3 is TGTGCCACCAGTGGGGAAGCGGGGACTGGGGACACCGGGGAGCTGTTTTTT.